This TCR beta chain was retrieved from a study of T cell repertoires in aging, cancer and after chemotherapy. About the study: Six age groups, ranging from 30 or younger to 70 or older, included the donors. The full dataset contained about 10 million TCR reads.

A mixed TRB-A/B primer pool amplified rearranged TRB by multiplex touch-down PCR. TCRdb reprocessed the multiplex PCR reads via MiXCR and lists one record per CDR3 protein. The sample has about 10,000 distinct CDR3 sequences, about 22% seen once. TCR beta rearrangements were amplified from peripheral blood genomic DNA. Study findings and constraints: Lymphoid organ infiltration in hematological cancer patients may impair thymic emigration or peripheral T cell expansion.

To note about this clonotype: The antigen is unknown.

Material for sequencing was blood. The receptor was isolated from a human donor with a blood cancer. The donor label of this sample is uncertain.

The CDR3 reads CASSITSGGSSDTQYF. CDR3 in DNA: TGTGCCAGCAGTATCACTAGCGGGGGTTCATCAGATACGCAGTATTTT. J is TRBJ2-3 and V is TRBV27, with 11 bases that match TRBD2. Germline CDR1 reads MNHEY; CDR2 reads SMNVEV (reference sequence). CDR3 length: 16 residues. V was clipped by 5 bases and J by 4 bases; unmatched bases: 8.